This section outlines one T cell receptor beta chain sequence together with its context. Its specificity is not known. The definition of stable Graves' hyperthyroidism was no ophthalmopathy progression within 18 months. The PBMCs studied were ones that came from about 10 ml fresh peripheral blood. The sample comes from a study of T cells in Graves' hyperthyroidism and ophthalmopathy. The CDR3 is 17 amino acids. V gave up 7 bases and J gave up 3 bases; unmatched junction bases: 12. Study conclusions and caveats: In validation, the model predicted ophthalmopathy. These predictions came a median about 6 months before onset.

Template material for amplifying TCR beta CDR3 regions consisted of RNA transcripts. The HTBI primer set served for first-round RT-PCR of the TCR CDR3. MiXCR, run by TCRdb on the multiplex PCR reads, gives a single entry per CDR3 protein. The profile shows a few hundred thousand distinct CDR3 sequences, roughly 18% of them singletons. The J gene is TRBJ2-2, the V gene TRBV12-3 or TRBV12-4; 9 bases map to TRBD2. The clonotype was recovered from a woman between 50 and 59 years old with Graves' hyperthyroidism. Input material: blood. The CDR3 region has the DNA TGTGCCAGCACCAAATCCCTTGGCGGGAGGGACACCGGGGAGCTGTTTTTT. This sequence encodes CASTKSLGGRDTGELFF.